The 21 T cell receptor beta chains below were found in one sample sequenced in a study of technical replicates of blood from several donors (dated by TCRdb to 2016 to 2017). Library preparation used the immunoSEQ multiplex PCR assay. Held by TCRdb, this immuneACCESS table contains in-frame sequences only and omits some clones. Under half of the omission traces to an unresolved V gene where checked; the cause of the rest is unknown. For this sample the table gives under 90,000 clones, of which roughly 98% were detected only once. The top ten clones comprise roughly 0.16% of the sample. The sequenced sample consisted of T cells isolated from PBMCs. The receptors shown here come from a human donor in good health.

The CDR3 loop reads CASSLGLSQGYGYTF. The CDR3 DNA reads TGTGCCAGCAGCTTAGGCTTATCTCAGGGCTATGGCTACACCTTC. V usage is TRBV7-9 and J usage is TRBJ1-2; a weak D match, TRBD1 (5 bases). The CDR3 has 15 residues. The V end lost 1 base, the J end lost 4 bases, and 13 bases lay between the germline ends. Germline CDR1 reads SEHNR; CDR2 reads FQNEAQ (reference sequence).

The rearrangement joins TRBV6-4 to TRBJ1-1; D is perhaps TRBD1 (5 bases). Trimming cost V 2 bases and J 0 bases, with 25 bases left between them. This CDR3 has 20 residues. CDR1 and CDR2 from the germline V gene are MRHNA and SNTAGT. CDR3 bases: TGTGCCAGCAGTGACATGGCGGGGCGCGGGCCCCAGACATTGAACACTGAAGCTTTCTTT. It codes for CASSDMAGRGPQTLNTEAFF.

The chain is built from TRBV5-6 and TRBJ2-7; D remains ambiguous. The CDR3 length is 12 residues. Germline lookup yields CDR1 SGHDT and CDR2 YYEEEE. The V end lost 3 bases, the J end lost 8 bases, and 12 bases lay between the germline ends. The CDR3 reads CASSSLGQKQYF. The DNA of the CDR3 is TGTGCCAGCAGCTCCCTTGGGCAAAAGCAGTACTTC.

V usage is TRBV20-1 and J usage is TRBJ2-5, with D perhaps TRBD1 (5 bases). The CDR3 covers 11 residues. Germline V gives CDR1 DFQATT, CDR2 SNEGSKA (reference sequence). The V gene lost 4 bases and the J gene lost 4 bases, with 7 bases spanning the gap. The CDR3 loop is CSAKGIETQYF. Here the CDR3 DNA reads TGCAGTGCTAAGGGGATAGAGACCCAGTACTTC.

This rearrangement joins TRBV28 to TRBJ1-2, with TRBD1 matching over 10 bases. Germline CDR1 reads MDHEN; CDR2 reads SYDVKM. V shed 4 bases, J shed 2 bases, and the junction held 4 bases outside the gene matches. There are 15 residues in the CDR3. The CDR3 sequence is CASSSSTGGNYGYTF. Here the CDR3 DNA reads TGTGCCAGCAGTTCATCGACAGGGGGCAACTATGGCTACACCTTC.

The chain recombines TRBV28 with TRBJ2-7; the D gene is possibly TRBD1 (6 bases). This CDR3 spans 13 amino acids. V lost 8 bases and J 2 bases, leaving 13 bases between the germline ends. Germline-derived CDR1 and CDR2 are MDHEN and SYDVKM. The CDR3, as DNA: TGTGCCAGCCAATACAGGGACCCCTACGAGCAGTACTTC. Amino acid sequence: CASQYRDPYEQYF.

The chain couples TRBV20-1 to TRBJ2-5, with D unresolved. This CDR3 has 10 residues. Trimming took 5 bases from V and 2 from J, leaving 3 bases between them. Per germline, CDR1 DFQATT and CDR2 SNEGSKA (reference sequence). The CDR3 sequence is CSAEQETQYF. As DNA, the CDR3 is TGCAGTGCTGAGCAAGAGACCCAGTACTTC.

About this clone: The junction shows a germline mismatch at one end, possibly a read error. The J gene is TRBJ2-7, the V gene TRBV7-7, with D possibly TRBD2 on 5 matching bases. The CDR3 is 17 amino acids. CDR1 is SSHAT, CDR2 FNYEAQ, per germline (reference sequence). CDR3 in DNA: TGTGCTAGCAGCTTAAAAGGACGGGGAGAAATAGGCTACGAGCAGTACTTC. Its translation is CASSLKGRGEIGYEQYF.

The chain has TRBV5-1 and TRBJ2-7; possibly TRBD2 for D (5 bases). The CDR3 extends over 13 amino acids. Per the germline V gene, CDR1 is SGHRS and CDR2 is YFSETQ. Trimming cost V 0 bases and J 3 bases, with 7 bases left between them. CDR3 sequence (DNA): TGCGCCAGCAGCTTGGGTGCGGGCTACGAGCAGTACTTC. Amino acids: CASSLGAGYEQYF.

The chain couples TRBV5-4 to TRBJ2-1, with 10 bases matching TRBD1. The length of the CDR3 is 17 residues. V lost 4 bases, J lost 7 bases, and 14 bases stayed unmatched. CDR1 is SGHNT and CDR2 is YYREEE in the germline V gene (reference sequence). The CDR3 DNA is TGTGCCAGCAGCGCGGGCGGGGACAGGGGAATTGGGAATGAGCAGTTCTTC. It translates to CASSAGGDRGIGNEQFF.

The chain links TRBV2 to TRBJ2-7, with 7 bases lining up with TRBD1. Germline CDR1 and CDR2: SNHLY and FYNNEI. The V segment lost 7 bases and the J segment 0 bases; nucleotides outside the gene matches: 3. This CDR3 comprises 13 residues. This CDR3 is CASKGAGSYEQYF. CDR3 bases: TGTGCCAGCAAGGGGGCCGGCTCCTACGAGCAGTACTTC.

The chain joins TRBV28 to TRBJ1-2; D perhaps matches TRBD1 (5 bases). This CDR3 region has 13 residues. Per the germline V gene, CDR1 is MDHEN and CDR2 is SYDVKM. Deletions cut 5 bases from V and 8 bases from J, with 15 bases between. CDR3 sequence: CASSRYRIRGYTF. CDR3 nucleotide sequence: TGTGCCAGCAGTCGATACAGGATACGAGGCTACACCTTC.

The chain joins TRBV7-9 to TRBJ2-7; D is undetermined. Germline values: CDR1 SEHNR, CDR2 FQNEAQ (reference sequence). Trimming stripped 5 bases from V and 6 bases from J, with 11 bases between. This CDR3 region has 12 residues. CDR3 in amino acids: CASSISNTEQYF. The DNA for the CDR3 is TGTGCCAGCAGCATAAGTAACACCGAGCAGTACTTC.

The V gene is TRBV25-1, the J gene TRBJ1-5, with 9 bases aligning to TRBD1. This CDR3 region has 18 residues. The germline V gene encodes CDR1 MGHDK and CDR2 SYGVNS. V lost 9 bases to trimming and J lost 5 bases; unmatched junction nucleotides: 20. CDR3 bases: TGTGCCAGTAATAAGGGGACAGGGATGAAGAAGCTCCATCAGCCCCAGCATTTT. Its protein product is CASNKGTGMKKLHQPQHF.

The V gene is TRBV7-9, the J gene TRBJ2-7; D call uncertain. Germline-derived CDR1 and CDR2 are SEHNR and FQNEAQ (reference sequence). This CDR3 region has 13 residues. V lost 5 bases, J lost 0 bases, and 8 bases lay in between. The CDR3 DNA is TGTGCCAGCAGCGAAACTACCTCCTACGAGCAGTACTTC. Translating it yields CASSETTSYEQYF. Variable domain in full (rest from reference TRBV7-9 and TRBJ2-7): DTGVSQNPRHKITKRGQNVTFRCDPISEHNRLYWYRQTLGQGPEFLTYFQNEAQLEKSRLLSDRFSAERPKGSFSTLEIQRTEQGDSAMYLCASSETTSYEQYFGPGTRLTVT.

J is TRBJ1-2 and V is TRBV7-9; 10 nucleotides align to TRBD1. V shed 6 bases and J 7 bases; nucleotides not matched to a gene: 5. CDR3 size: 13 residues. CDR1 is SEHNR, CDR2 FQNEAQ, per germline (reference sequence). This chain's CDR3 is CASRKTGGSGYTF. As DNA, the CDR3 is TGTGCCAGCAGGAAGACAGGGGGCAGTGGCTACACCTTC.

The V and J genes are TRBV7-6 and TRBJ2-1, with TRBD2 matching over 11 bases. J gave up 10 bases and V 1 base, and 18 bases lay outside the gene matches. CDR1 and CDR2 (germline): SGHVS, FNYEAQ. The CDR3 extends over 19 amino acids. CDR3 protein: CASSLVEPTIAGGRREQFF. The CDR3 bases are TGTGCCAGCAGCTTAGTTGAACCCACGATAGCGGGAGGGAGACGGGAGCAGTTCTTC.

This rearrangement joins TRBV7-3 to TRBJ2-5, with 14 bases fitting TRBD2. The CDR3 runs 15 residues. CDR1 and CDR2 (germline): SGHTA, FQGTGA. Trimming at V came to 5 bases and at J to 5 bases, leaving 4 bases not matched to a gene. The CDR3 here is CASSPGLAGVETQYF. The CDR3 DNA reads TGTGCCAGCAGCCCGGGACTAGCGGGGGTGGAGACCCAGTACTTC.

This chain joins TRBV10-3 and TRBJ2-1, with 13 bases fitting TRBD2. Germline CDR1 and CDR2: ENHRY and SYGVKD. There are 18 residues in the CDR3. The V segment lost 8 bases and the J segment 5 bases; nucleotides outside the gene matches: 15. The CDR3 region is CAISSGTSGTPYHNEQFF. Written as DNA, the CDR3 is TGTGCCATCTCCTCCGGGACTAGCGGGACTCCCTACCACAATGAGCAGTTCTTC.

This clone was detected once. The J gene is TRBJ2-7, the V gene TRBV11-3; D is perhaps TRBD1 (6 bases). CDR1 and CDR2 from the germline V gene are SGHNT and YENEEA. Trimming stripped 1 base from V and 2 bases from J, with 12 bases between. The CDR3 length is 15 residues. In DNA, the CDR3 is TGTGCCAGCAGCTTAGCGGACGGACAGACCTACGAGCAGTACTTC. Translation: CASSLADGQTYEQYF.

The CDR3 region is CASSPGQGPNQPQHF. Written as DNA, the CDR3 is TGCGCCAGCAGCCCGGGACAGGGCCCCAATCAGCCCCAGCATTTT. This rearrangement joins TRBV5-1 to TRBJ1-5, with 9 nucleotides matching TRBD1. This CDR3 spans 15 amino acids. The junction had 5 bases not matched to a gene; V was cut back by 4 bases and J by 3 bases. CDR1 and CDR2 (germline): SGHRS, YFSETQ.